The 2 T cell receptor beta chains below come from one sample, sequenced in a study of graft-versus-host responses after intestinal transplantation. Clones were read by immunoSEQ multiplex PCR, and TCRdb kept only the in-frame ones, dropping some. The sample holds more than 20,000 clones; 80% to 90% are singletons and the top ten take roughly 5%. The sequencing here drew on PBMCs, taken about 69 days after intestinal transplantation. These receptors came from a human patient who received an intestinal transplant, so some T cells may come from the graft donor.

This chain joins TRBV10-2 and TRBJ2-7; D remains unclear. The CDR3 sequence is 14 residues long. Germline values: CDR1 WSHSY, CDR2 SAAADI. The V gene lost 0 bases and the J gene lost 3 bases, with 9 bases spanning the gap. CDR3 sequence: CASSESHRGYEQYF. The CDR3 nucleotides read TGCGCCAGCAGTGAGTCACACAGAGGCTACGAGCAGTACTTC.

The V gene is TRBV19, the J gene TRBJ1-5, with D maybe TRBD1 (6 bases). The V gene's germline CDR1 is LNHDA and CDR2 SQIVND (reference sequence). V was clipped by 6 bases and J by 6 bases, with 9 bases between them. The CDR3 loop spans 12 amino acids. The CDR3 DNA is TGTGCCAGTAGCAGGGGAAGTCAGCCCCAGCATTTT. Amino acids: CASSRGSQPQHF.